These 29 T cell receptor beta chains originate from one sample sequenced in a study of PD-1 blockade in mismatch repair-deficient tumors. The repertoire was sequenced with immunoSEQ multiplex PCR; TCRdb's copy has only in-frame clones and lacks some. The sample lists approximately 110,000 clones, 60% to 85% occurring once. This sample comprised peripheral blood, obtained around 60 weeks after starting pembrolizumab. These receptor sequences come from an adult with mismatch repair-deficient cancer.

This clone appeared once. The chain joins TRBV7-8 to TRBJ2-2; 9 nucleotides match TRBD1. The V gene end was trimmed by 4 bases and the J gene end by 3 bases; junction bases not matched to a gene: 3. The CDR3 extends over 15 amino acids. Germline CDR1 and CDR2: SGHVS and FQNEAQ. The CDR3 region is CASSYRTGDTGELFF. CDR3 DNA sequence: TGTGCCAGCAGCTACAGGACAGGGGACACCGGGGAGCTGTTTTTT. The variable domain in full, completed from reference TRBV7-8 and TRBJ2-2, reads GAGVSQSPRYKVAKRGQDVALRCDPISGHVSLFWYQQALGQGPEFLTYFQNEAQLDKSGLPSDRFFAERPEGSVSTLKIQRTQQEDSAVYLCASSYRTGDTGELFFGEGSRLTVL.

The rearrangement joins TRBV7-3 to TRBJ2-3; D gene uncertain. Germline-derived CDR1 and CDR2 are SGHTA and FQGTGA. The length of the CDR3 is 15 residues. The germline V and J ends were trimmed by 1 base and 1 base, with 9 bases remaining between them. DNA of the CDR3: TGTGCCAGCAGCTTAAACGCTGCCGGCACAGATACGCAGTATTTT. Protein product: CASSLNAAGTDTQYF.

The chain employs TRBV7-3 and TRBJ2-7; 7 bases align to TRBD1. Germline V gene sequence: CDR1 SGHTA, CDR2 FQGTGA. This CDR3 is built from 14 residues. V gave up 6 bases and J gave up 4 bases; unmatched junction bases: 9. DNA of the CDR3: TGTGCCAGCAGTCCAGGGGGTGGGAAGTACGAGCAGTACTTC. It codes for CASSPGGGKYEQYF. The whole variable domain, filled in from reference TRBV7-3 and TRBJ2-7, reads GAGVSQTPSNKVTEKGKYVELRCDPISGHTALYWYRQSLGQGPEFLIYFQGTGAADDSGLPNDRFFAVRPEGSVSTLKIQRTERGDSAVYLCASSPGGGKYEQYFGPGTRLTVT.

The chain couples TRBV29-1 to TRBJ1-1, with D perhaps TRBD1 (5 bases). Germline CDR1 is SQVTM and CDR2 is ANQGSEA. The CDR3 totals 11 residues. V lost 4 bases, J lost 11 bases, and 14 bases lay in between. The CDR3 spells CSVVFGGNAFF. The CDR3 nucleotides are TGCAGCGTTGTATTTGGGGGTAATGCTTTCTTT.

This clone was detected a few times. This chain joins TRBV27 and TRBJ2-7, with 7 bases identical to TRBD1. V lost 7 bases and J lost 3; bases outside the gene matches: 6. Germline V gene sequence: CDR1 MNHEY, CDR2 SMNVEV (reference sequence). The CDR3 length is 13 residues. CDR3 nucleotide sequence: TGTGCCAGCAAGGGGACAGTCGGCTACGAGCAGTACTTC. Encoded protein: CASKGTVGYEQYF.

This clone qualifies as medium-sized (0.01 to 0.1%). This chain uses TRBV29-1 with TRBJ1-2; a weak D match, TRBD1 (6 bases). V shed 5 bases and J shed 1 base, with 14 bases lying between them. The germline V gene encodes CDR1 SQVTM and CDR2 ANQGSEA. The CDR3 contains 14 residues. The CDR3 reads CSVPGQSFNYGYTF. CDR3 nucleotide sequence: TGCAGCGTTCCAGGACAGTCCTTTAACTATGGCTACACCTTC. The complete variable domain, with remaining parts taken from reference TRBV29-1 and TRBJ1-2, reads SAVISQKPSRDICQRGTSLTIQCQVDSQVTMMFWYRQQPGQSLTLIATANQGSEATYESGFVIDKFPISRPNLTFSTLTVSNMSPEDSSIYLCSVPGQSFNYGYTFGSGTRLTVV.

This chain links TRBV6-5 with TRBJ1-2; unclear D gene. Trimming removed 2 bases at V and 5 bases at J, with 3 bases between. There are 11 residues in the CDR3. Germline assignment: CDR1 MNHEY and CDR2 SVGAGI. DNA for the CDR3: TGTGCCAGCAGTTACAGTTATGGCTACACCTTC. It yields the protein CASSYSYGYTF.

This clone was seen more than once but under ten times. The V gene is TRBV16, the J gene TRBJ1-5, with D maybe TRBD1 (5 bases). There are 16 residues in the CDR3. Germline V CDR1 and CDR2: KGHSY, FQNENV. Between the trimmed V and J ends, which lost 1 base and 4 bases, there was a span of 14 bases. The CDR3 spells CASSQLSWGLNQPQHF. Here the CDR3 DNA reads TGTGCCAGCAGCCAATTATCGTGGGGCCTTAATCAGCCCCAGCATTTT.

The chain recombines TRBV19 with TRBJ1-1; no definite D call. CDR3 length: 16 residues. V gave up 11 bases and J gave up 0 bases, with 22 bases separating them. Germline V gene sequence: CDR1 LNHDA, CDR2 SQIVND (reference sequence). DNA for the CDR3: TGTGCCCGTCCCTTAAGTACAACAAAGATGAACACTGAAGCTTTCTTT. Amino acid sequence: CARPLSTTKMNTEAFF.

The rearrangement joins TRBV19 to TRBJ2-1, with 13 bases identical to TRBD2. V lost 3 bases and J lost 5; bases outside the gene matches: 1. The CDR3 is 15 amino acids. From germline, CDR1 is LNHDA and CDR2 SQIVND (reference sequence). The CDR3 bases are TGTGCCAGTAGTATCGGGACTAGCGGGAACAATGAGCAGTTCTTC. Protein sequence: CASSIGTSGNNEQFF.

The chain carries TRBV21-1 and TRBJ2-7; the D call in the table, TRBD2, was not verified against the DNA. TRBV21-1 is reported as a pseudogene. The CDR3 is 20 amino acids. In DNA form, the CDR3 reads TGTGCCAGCAGCCAGGGGGCGGGAGGGCCGAAAAGCCACCTAACCTACGAGCAGTACTTC. It yields the protein CASSQGAGGPKSHLTYEQYF.

The chain is built from TRBV9 and TRBJ2-3; 8 nucleotides align to TRBD2. The CDR3 consists of 14 residues. From germline, CDR1 is SGDLS and CDR2 YYNGEE. V lost 3 bases, J lost 7 bases, and 7 bases stayed unmatched. CDR3 bases: TGTGCCAGCAGCGCCCCCAGCGGGAGAAATACGCAGTATTTT. Translating gives CASSAPSGRNTQYF.

The chain couples TRBV2 to TRBJ2-5; 7 bases agree with TRBD2. V trimming: 4 bases; J trimming: 5 bases; junction bases outside the gene matches: 7. The V gene's germline CDR1 is SNHLY and CDR2 FYNNEI. CDR3 length: 14 residues. The CDR3 DNA reads TGTGCCAGCAGTGCACTAGCGCTCTTGGAGACCCAGTACTTC. As protein: CASSALALLETQYF. The full variable domain, in which reference TRBV2 and TRBJ2-5 provide the parts outside the CDR3, is EPEVTQTPSHQVTQMGQEVILRCVPISNHLYFYWYRQILGQKVEFLVSFYNNEISEKSEIFDDQFSVERPDGSNFTLKIRSTKLEDSAMYFCASSALALLETQYFGPGTRLLVL.

The rearrangement links TRBV14 to TRBJ2-6, with D perhaps matching TRBD1 (6 bases). The V gene lost 3 bases and the J gene lost 2 bases, with 14 bases spanning the gap. Per germline, CDR1 SGHDN and CDR2 FVKESK. The CDR3 is 17 residues long. The CDR3 DNA reads TGTGCCAGCAGCCAGGTTACAGGGCGGCCTGGGGCCAACGTCCTGACTTTC. It specifies CASSQVTGRPGANVLTF.

This CDR3 is CASSIGTYNSGNTIYF. In DNA form, the CDR3 reads TGTGCCAGTAGTATAGGGACCTATAACTCTGGAAACACCATATATTTT. V and J are TRBV19 and TRBJ1-3; D ambiguous. The ends were cut back, 1 base at V and 0 bases at J, with 10 bases in the middle. CDR1 is LNHDA and CDR2 is SQIVND in the germline V gene (reference sequence). The CDR3 runs to 16 residues.

The chain is built from TRBV11-3 and TRBJ1-4; D remains ambiguous. The CDR3 length is 19 residues. Per the germline V gene, CDR1 is SGHNT and CDR2 is YENEEA. Trimming took 5 bases from V and 4 from J, leaving 26 bases between them. CDR3 DNA sequence: TGTGCCAGCAGCCGGAAACCCCCGGCGGGATCCTGGCGTAATGAAAAACTGTTTTTT. Translating it yields CASSRKPPAGSWRNEKLFF.

The rearrangement joins TRBV4-2 to TRBJ2-7; perhaps D is TRBD1 or TRBD2 (6 bases each). This CDR3 spans 17 amino acids. The germline gives CDR1 LGHNA, CDR2 YNFKEQ. V was cut by 1 base and J by 0 bases, with 16 bases left in between. The CDR3 region has the DNA TGTGCCAGCAGCCAAGGGTCGGGGGACATCCCCTCCTACGAGCAGTACTTC. This encodes CASSQGSGDIPSYEQYF.

In its sample, this clone was seen once. The chain carries TRBV6-5 and TRBJ2-7; TRBD1 matches 10 bases. Looked up from germline, CDR1 is MNHEY and CDR2 is SVGAGI. This CDR3 contains 16 residues. V was clipped by 0 bases and J by 1 base; unmatched bases: 3. This CDR3 reads CASSYSWDRGSYEQYF. The CDR3 region has the DNA TGTGCCAGCAGTTACTCTTGGGACAGGGGATCCTACGAGCAGTACTTC.

The DNA for the CDR3 is TGTGCCAGTAGTATACGGTCAGGTTTTTCGAACACTGAAGCTTTCTTT. Its translation: CASSIRSGFSNTEAFF. The chain links TRBV19 to TRBJ1-1; D remains unclear. CDR1 and CDR2 from the germline V gene are LNHDA and SQIVND (reference sequence). Trimming pared 2 bases from V and 1 base from J, leaving 14 bases between. The CDR3 spans 16 residues.

The V call is TRBV7-8, the J call TRBJ1-5; 12 nucleotides align to TRBD1. V shed 3 bases, J shed 4 bases, and the junction held 4 bases outside the gene matches. The CDR3 is made up of 16 amino acids. Germline V lookup: CDR1 SGHVS, CDR2 FQNEAQ. The CDR3 region is CASSFGDRGPNQPQHF. The DNA for the CDR3 is TGTGCCAGCAGCTTTGGGGACAGGGGGCCAAATCAGCCCCAGCATTTT.

This clone came up once. J is TRBJ1-4 and V is TRBV11-3; perhaps TRBD1 as D (5 bases). CDR1 is SGHNT, CDR2 YENEEA, per germline. The CDR3 contains 15 residues. V dropped 1 base and J dropped 7 bases, with 13 bases sitting between them. The CDR3 loop reads CASSLGGRVGEKLFF. The CDR3 region has the DNA TGTGCCAGCAGCTTAGGGGGCAGGGTCGGTGAAAAACTGTTTTTT.

This chain links TRBV18 with TRBJ2-5, with a possible D match to TRBD2 (6 bases). This CDR3 contains 15 residues. Trimming shortened V by 2 bases and J by 2 bases, and 12 bases separated the two germline ends. CDR1 and CDR2 from the germline V gene are KGHSH and LQKENI. The chain's CDR3 is CASSPIGGSQETQYF. Here the CDR3 DNA reads TGTGCCAGCTCACCAATCGGAGGGTCTCAAGAGACCCAGTACTTC.

The DNA for the CDR3 is TGCGCCAGCAGCTCTACAGACACGAACACCGGGGAGCTGTTTTTT. Amino acids: CASSSTDTNTGELFF. V and J are TRBV5-1 and TRBJ2-2; D unclear. Trimming removed 3 bases at V and 0 bases at J, with 9 bases between. Germline lookup yields CDR1 SGHRS and CDR2 YFSETQ. This CDR3 is 15 amino acids long. Looking up the rest from reference TRBV5-1 and TRBJ2-2 gives the full variable domain: KAGVTQTPRYLIKTRGQQVTLSCSPISGHRSVSWYQQTPGQGLQFLFEYFSETQRNKGNFPGRFSGRQFSNSRSEMNVSTLELGDSALYLCASSSTDTNTGELFFGEGSRLTVL.

J is TRBJ1-5 and V is TRBV19, with D possibly matching TRBD1 (6 bases). Germline V lookup: CDR1 LNHDA, CDR2 SQIVND (reference sequence). V lost 4 bases to trimming and J lost 1 base, with 11 bases between them. The CDR3 extends over 15 amino acids. In DNA form, the CDR3 reads TGTGCCAGTAGTACTAACAGGGTAAGCAATCAGCCCCAGCATTTT. Translating gives CASSTNRVSNQPQHF.

The rearrangement joins TRBV7-9 to TRBJ2-5; TRBD2 matches at 7 bases. With V trimmed by 1 base and J by 0 bases, 5 bases remained unmatched. The CDR3 length is 16 residues. The germline V gene encodes CDR1 SEHNR and CDR2 FQNEAQ (reference sequence). CDR3 amino acids: CASSLVGTTYQETQYF. The CDR3 region has the DNA TGTGCCAGCAGCTTAGTCGGGACTACCTACCAAGAGACCCAGTACTTC. The whole variable domain, remainder taken from reference TRBV7-9 and TRBJ2-5, is DTGVSQNPRHKITKRGQNVTFRCDPISEHNRLYWYRQTLGQGPEFLTYFQNEAQLEKSRLLSDRFSAERPKGSFSTLEIQRTEQGDSAMYLCASSLVGTTYQETQYFGPGTRLLVL.

The rearrangement links TRBV19 to TRBJ1-5; TRBD1 agrees at 12 bases. In germline, CDR1 is LNHDA, CDR2 SQIVND (reference sequence). The CDR3 contains 16 residues. V was clipped by 3 bases and J by 7 bases; unmatched bases: 7. The DNA for the CDR3 is TGTGCCAGTAGTATCACCGGGACAGGGGGCGGGCAGCCCCAGCATTTT. Translating gives CASSITGTGGGQPQHF.

The chain joins TRBV6-1 to TRBJ1-1, with D possibly being TRBD1 (5 bases). CDR3 size: 12 residues. Per the germline V gene, CDR1 is MNHNS and CDR2 is SASEGT. V lost 5 bases and J 5 bases, leaving 9 bases between the germline ends. The CDR3 coding sequence is TGTGCCAGCAGTCCAGGGAGGACTGAAGCTTTCTTT. It codes for CASSPGRTEAFF.

The chain couples TRBV4-1 to TRBJ2-5, with D perhaps TRBD1 (5 bases). The CDR3 runs 14 residues. The germline V gene encodes CDR1 MGHRA and CDR2 YSYEKL. V was trimmed by 5 bases and J by 5 bases, leaving 15 bases between them. The DNA for the CDR3 is TGCGCCAGCAGCGTGGTGTCAGGGCGGGAGACCCAGTACTTC. Its protein is CASSVVSGRETQYF.

The rearrangement uses TRBV7-9 and TRBJ2-7; 7 bases line up with TRBD1. This CDR3 comprises 13 residues. From germline, CDR1 is SEHNR and CDR2 FQNEAQ (reference sequence). Unmatched junction bases numbered 1, after V lost 2 bases and J lost 3 bases. The CDR3 region is CASSLTGVYEQYF. The CDR3 region has the DNA TGTGCCAGCAGCTTAACAGGGGTCTACGAGCAGTACTTC.